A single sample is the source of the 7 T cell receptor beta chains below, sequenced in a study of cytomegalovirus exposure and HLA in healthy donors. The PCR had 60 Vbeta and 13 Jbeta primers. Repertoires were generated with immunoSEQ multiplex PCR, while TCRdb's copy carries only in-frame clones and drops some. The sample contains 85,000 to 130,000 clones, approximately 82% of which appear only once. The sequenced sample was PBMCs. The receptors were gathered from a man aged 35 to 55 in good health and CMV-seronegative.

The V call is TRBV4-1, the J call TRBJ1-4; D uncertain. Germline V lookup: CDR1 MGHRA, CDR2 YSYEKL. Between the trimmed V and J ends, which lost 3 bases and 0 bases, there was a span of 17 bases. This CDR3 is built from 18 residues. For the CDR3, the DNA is TGCGCCAGCAGCCATCCCTTGCGACACCGTGCAACTAATGAAAAACTGTTTTTT. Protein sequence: CASSHPLRHRATNEKLFF.

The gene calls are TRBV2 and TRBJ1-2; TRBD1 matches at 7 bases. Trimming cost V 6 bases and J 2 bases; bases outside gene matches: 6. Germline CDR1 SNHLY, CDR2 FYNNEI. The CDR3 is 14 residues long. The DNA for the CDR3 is TGTGCCAGCAGGCGATCGGGACAGAACTATGGCTACACCTTC. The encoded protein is CASRRSGQNYGYTF. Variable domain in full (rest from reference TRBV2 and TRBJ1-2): EPEVTQTPSHQVTQMGQEVILRCVPISNHLYFYWYRQILGQKVEFLVSFYNNEISEKSEIFDDQFSVERPDGSNFTLKIRSTKLEDSAMYFCASRRSGQNYGYTFGSGTRLTVV.

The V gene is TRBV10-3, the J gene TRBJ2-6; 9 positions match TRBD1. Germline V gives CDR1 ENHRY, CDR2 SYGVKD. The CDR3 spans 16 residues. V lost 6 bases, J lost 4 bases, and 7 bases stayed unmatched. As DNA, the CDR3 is TGTGCCATCAGGGGGGGGACAGGGTCGGGGGCCAACGTCCTGACTTTC. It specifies CAIRGGTGSGANVLTF.

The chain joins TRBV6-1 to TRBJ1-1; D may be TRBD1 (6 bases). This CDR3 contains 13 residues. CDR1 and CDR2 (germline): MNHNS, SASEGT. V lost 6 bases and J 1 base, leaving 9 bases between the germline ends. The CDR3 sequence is CASSGTQNTEAFF. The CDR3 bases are TGTGCCAGCAGCGGGACACAGAACACTGAAGCTTTCTTT.

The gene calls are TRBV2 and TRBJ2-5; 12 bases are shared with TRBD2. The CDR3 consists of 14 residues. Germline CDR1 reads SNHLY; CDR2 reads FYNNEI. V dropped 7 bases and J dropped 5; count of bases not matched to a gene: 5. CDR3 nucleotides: TGTGCCAGCAAGCCTAGCGGGGGGGTTGAGACCCAGTACTTC. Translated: CASKPSGGVETQYF.

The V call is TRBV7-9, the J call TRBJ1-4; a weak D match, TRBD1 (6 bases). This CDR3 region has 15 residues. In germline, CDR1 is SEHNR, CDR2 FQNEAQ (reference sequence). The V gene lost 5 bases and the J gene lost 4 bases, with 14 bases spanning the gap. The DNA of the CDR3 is TGTGCCAGCAGCCCATGGACAGCCCGTAATGAAAAACTGTTTTTT. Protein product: CASSPWTARNEKLFF.

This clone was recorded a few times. The CDR3 DNA sequence: TGTGCCAGTAGTATCCAGGGGGCCTATGGCTACACCTTC. Protein product: CASSIQGAYGYTF. The genes are TRBV19 and TRBJ1-2; 8 nucleotides align to TRBD1. Germline CDR1 and CDR2: LNHDA and SQIVND (reference sequence). The CDR3 length is 13 residues. Losses at the gene ends were 3 bases for V and 4 bases for J; bases not matched to a gene: 1.